This T cell receptor (beta chain) was captured by sequencing in a study of blood T cell repertoires in COVID-19. Study overall: Samples came from the United States, Italy and Spain, spanning acute and convalescent COVID-19. In each case, the material was cDNA or gDNA derived from T cells, B-cell-depleted T cells, or PBMCs.

In the authors' workflow: For nucleated cells, counts were estimated from reference gene primer amplification. Assay used: immunoSEQ multiplex PCR; TCRdb lists only in-frame clones, some missing. The DNA was the basis for D and trimming; V, J and clone size are from that table. The table includes roughly 200,000 clones, 85% detected once. Germline assignment: CDR1 LNHDA and CDR2 SQIVND (reference sequence). The CDR3 has 15 amino acids. Unmatched junction bases numbered 4, after V lost 3 bases and J lost 0 bases. The sample taken for sequencing was PBMCs or T cells enriched from blood (not recorded which). This TCR derives from a man aged 40-55 years who had recovered from COVID-19. This chain uses TRBV19 with TRBJ2-7; 8 nucleotides line up with TRBD1. This CDR3 reads CASSIQGAASYEQYF. DNA for the CDR3: TGTGCCAGTAGTATTCAGGGGGCGGCCTCCTACGAGCAGTACTTC.